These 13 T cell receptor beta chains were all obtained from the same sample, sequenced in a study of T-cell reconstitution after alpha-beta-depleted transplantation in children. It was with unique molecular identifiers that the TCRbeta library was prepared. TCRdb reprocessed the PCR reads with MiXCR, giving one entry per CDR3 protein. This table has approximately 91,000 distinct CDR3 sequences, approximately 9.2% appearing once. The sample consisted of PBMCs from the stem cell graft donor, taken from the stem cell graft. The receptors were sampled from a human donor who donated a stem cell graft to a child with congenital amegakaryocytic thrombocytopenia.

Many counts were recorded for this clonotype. CDR3 sequence: CASSLTGPNYGYTF. The CDR3 DNA reads TGTGCCAGCAGCTTAACAGGGCCGAACTATGGCTACACCTTC. The V and J genes are TRBV7-2 and TRBJ1-2; D is perhaps TRBD1 (6 bases). The CDR3 has 14 amino acids. Germline CDR1 reads SGHTA; CDR2 reads FQGNSA. V lost 2 bases and J 2 bases, leaving 9 bases between the germline ends. The full variable domain, with the rest looked up from reference TRBV7-2 and TRBJ1-2, is GAGVSQSPSNKVTEKGKDVELRCDPISGHTALYWYRQSLGQGLEFLIYFQGNSAPDKSGLPSDRFSAERTGGSVSTLTIQRTQQEDSAVYLCASSLTGPNYGYTFGSGTRLTVV.

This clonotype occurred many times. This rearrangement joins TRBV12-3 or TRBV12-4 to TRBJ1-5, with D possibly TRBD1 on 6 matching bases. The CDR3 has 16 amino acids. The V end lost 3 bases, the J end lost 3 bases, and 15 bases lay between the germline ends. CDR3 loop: CASSFAGRGINQPQHF. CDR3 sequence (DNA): TGTGCCAGCAGTTTCGCCGGGAGGGGGATCAATCAGCCCCAGCATTTT.

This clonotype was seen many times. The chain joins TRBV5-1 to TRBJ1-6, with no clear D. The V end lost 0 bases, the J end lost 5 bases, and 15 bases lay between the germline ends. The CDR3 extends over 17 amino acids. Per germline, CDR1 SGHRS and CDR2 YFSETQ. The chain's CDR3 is CASSLAASTEDNSPLHF. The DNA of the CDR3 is TGCGCCAGCAGCTTGGCCGCCTCCACCGAGGATAATTCACCCCTCCACTTT.

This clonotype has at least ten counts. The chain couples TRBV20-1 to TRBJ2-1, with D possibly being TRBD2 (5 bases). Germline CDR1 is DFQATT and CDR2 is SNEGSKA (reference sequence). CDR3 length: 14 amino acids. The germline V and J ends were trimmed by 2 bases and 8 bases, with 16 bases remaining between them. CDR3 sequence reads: CSARSSLGIDEQFF. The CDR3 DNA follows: TGCAGTGCTAGATCTAGCCTTGGGATTGATGAGCAGTTCTTC.

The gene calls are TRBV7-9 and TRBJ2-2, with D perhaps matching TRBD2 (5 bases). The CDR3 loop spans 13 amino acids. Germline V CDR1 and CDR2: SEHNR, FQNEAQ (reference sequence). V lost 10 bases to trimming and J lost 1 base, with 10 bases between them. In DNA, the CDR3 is TGTGCCACTCGTCGGGGGAACACCGGGGAGCTGTTTTTT. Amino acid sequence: CATRRGNTGELFF.

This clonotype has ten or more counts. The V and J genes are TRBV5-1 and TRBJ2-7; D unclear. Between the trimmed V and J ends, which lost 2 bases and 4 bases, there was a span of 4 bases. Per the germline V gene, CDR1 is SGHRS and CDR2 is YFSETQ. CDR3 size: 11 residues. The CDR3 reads CASSFNYEQYF. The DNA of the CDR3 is TGCGCCAGCAGCTTCAATTACGAGCAGTACTTC.

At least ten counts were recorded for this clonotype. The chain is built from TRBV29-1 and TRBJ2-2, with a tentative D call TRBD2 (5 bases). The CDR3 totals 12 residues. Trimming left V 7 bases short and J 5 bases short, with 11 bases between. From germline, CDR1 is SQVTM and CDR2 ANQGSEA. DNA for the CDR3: TGCAGCGCTGAGGGTTCAACCGGGGAGCTGTTTTTT. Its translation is CSAEGSTGELFF.

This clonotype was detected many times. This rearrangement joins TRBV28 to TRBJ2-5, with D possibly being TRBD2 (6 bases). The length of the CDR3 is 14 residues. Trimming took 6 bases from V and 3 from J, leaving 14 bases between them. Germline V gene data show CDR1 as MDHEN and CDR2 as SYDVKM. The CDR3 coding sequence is TGTGCCAGCAGCTCCCTCGGAGGGGAAGAGACCCAGTACTTC. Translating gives CASSSLGGEETQYF.

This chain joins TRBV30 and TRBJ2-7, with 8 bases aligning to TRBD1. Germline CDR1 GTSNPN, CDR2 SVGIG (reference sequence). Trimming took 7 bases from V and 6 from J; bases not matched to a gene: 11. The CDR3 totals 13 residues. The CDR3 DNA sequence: TGTGCCTCCCGGGACAGGAGGTCGGGCGAGCAGTACTTC. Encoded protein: CASRDRRSGEQYF. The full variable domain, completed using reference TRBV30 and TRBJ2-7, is SQTIHQWPATLVQPVGSPLSLECTVEGTSNPNLYWYRQAAGRGLQLLFYSVGIGQISSEVPQNLSASRPQDRQFILSSKKLLLSDSGFYLCASRDRRSGEQYFGPGTRLTVT.

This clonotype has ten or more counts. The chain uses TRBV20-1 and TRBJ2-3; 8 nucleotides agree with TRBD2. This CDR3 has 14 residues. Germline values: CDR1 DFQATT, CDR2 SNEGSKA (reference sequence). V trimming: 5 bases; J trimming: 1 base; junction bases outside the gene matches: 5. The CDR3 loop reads CSAQLAVGTDTQYF. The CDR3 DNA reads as TGCAGTGCTCAACTAGCGGTAGGCACAGATACGCAGTATTTT.

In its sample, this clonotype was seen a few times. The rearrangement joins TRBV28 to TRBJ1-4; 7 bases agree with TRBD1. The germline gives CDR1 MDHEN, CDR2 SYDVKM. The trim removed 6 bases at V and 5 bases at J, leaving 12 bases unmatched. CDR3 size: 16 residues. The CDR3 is CASSLNRGTRNEKLFF. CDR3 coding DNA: TGTGCCAGCAGCCTCAACAGGGGAACACGAAATGAAAAACTGTTTTTT. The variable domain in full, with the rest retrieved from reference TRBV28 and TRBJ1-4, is DVKVTQSSRYLVKRTGEKVFLECVQDMDHENMFWYRQDPGLGLRLIYFSYDVKMKEKGDIPEGYSVSREKKERFSLILESASTNQTSMYLCASSLNRGTRNEKLFFGSGTQLSVL.

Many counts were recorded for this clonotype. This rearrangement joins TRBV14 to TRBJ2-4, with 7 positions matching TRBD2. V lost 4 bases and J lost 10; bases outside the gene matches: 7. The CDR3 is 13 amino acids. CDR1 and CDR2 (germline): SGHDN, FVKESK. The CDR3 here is CASSRSGIGIQYF. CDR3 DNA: TGTGCCAGCAGCCGCAGCGGGATCGGGATTCAGTACTTC. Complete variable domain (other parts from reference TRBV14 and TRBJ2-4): EAGVTQFPSHSVIEKGQTVTLRCDPISGHDNLYWYRRVMGKEIKFLLHFVKESKQDESGMPNNRFLAERTGGTYSTLKVQPAELEDSGVYFCASSRSGIGIQYFGAGTRLSVL.

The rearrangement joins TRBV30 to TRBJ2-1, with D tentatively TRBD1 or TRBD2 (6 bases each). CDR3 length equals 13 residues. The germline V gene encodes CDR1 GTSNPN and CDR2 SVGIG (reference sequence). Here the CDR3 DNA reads TGTGCTTGCCAGGGGACTTCCCATCGCGAGCAGTTCTTC. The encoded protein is CACQGTSHREQFF.